The rows below give T cell receptor beta chains drawn from one sample of a study of blood T cell repertoires in COVID-19. Libraries were prepared by immunoSEQ multiplex PCR; TCRdb keeps only in-frame clonotypes and omits some of them. The repertoire consists of approximately 59,000 clones, with under 85% occurring once and the leading ten covering 3.5%. Sequenced sample: peripheral blood. The receptors derive from a woman of 80 years or more with acute or convalescent COVID-19. Both conserved end residues are part of each CDR3. D genes are given only for firm matches. Where a row states a size, it is once, few, many or the class of an expanded clone; other rows omit it.

cdr3_nt cdr3_aa j_call clone_size cdr3_length v_call d_call
TGTGCCAGCAGTTCGGGGGGGAGCATTCAGTACTTC CASSSGGSIQYF TRBJ2-4 once 12 TRBV7-2 TRBD2
TGTGCCAGCAGCAAAGTCGGTACCACTACTACAGGGTTCGGGGTCAATGAGCAGTTCTTC CASSKVGTTTTGFGVNEQFF TRBJ2-1 NA 20 TRBV21-1 NA
TGTGCCAGCAGTGCCGGGGGGCCCTCAAATAACTATGGCTACACCTTC CASSAGGPSNNYGYTF TRBJ1-2 NA 16 TRBV28 NA
TGTGCCAGTAGTACACAGGAGATTAATGAAAAACTGTTTTTT CASSTQEINEKLFF TRBJ1-4 NA 14 TRBV19 NA
TGTGCCAGCACCCCAGAGGCAGACCTCACCGGGGAGCTGTTTTTT CASTPEADLTGELFF TRBJ2-2 NA 15 TRBV28 NA
TGTGCCAGCAGCTTAGTTCGGGTGGGACTAGCGGAGCAGTACTTC CASSLVRVGLAEQYF TRBJ2-7 NA 15 TRBV7-2 TRBD2
TGTGCCAGCAGCTTAAGCTTTACTCTCAACACCGGGGAGCTGTTTTTT CASSLSFTLNTGELFF TRBJ2-2 once 16 TRBV7-3 NA
TGTGCCAGCAGTGAGCCGGGACAGGGGGTGAACACTGAAGCTTTCTTT CASSEPGQGVNTEAFF TRBJ1-1 NA 16 TRBV6-1 TRBD1
TGTGCCAGCTCCTTCGCCCGACAGGCTAACTATGGCTACACCTTC CASSFARQANYGYTF TRBJ1-2 few 15 TRBV18 NA
TGTGCCAGCAGCTTGCGTTTCCGTAGCAATCAGCCCCAGCATTTT CASSLRFRSNQPQHF TRBJ1-5 NA 15 TRBV5-8 NA
TGTGCCAGCAGCCCAGGACTAGCGGGGTTGAATGAGCAGTTCTTC CASSPGLAGLNEQFF TRBJ2-1 once 15 TRBV14 TRBD2
TGTGCCAGCAGTGAAGCGCTTGGGCTAGCGGGAGCCTACGAGCAGTACTTC CASSEALGLAGAYEQYF TRBJ2-7 NA 17 TRBV2 TRBD2
TGCGCCAGCAGCCAAGATAGCGGGGTTAACACTGAAGCTTTCTTT CASSQDSGVNTEAFF TRBJ1-1 NA 15 TRBV4-3 NA
TGTGCCAGCAGCCCCGGGAGGTGGGGGGATTACAATGAGCAGTTCTTC CASSPGRWGDYNEQFF TRBJ2-1 NA 16 TRBV11-2 TRBD2
TGTGCCAGCAGCCACGGACTGGCGAACACTGAAGCTTTCTTT CASSHGLANTEAFF TRBJ1-1 NA 14 TRBV28 NA
TGTGCCAGCAGCTTAGGGCTCCCCCCATTTACAGGGAACACTGAAGCTTTCTTT CASSLGLPPFTGNTEAFF TRBJ1-1 once 18 TRBV7-9 NA
TGTGCCTGGAGCGTCACTAGCGGGCATTCCTACGAGCAGTACTTC CAWSVTSGHSYEQYF TRBJ2-7 few 15 TRBV30 TRBD2
TGTGCCACCAGAAGCGAAAGGGGTTGGGGATATGCAACTAATGAAAAACTGTTTTTT CATRSERGWGYATNEKLFF TRBJ1-4 NA 19 TRBV24-1 NA
TGTGCCAGCGCCTTGAGGCAGGGGGTCTACGAGCAGTACTTC CASALRQGVYEQYF TRBJ2-7 NA 14 TRBV27 TRBD1
TGTGCCAGCAGCTGGGGTTCGGACACGGACTATTATGATGGCTACACCTTC CASSWGSDTDYYDGYTF TRBJ1-2 NA 17 TRBV5-6 NA
TGTGCCAGCAGCCGAGCGGGGGGGCAGGGTACGCAGTATTTT CASSRAGGQGTQYF TRBJ2-3 NA 14 TRBV6-2/TRBV6-3 TRBD2
TGTGCCAGCAGCTTAGTTAAGGCGCGGGTTAATGAGCAGTTCTTC CASSLVKARVNEQFF TRBJ2-1 NA 15 TRBV7-2 NA
TGTGCCAGCAGGACGACAGGGGGCAATCAGCCCCAGCATTTT CASRTTGGNQPQHF TRBJ1-5 NA 14 TRBV27 TRBD1
TGTGCCTGGAGTGCCTCCCCAGCGGCGAGGGTCAATGAGCAGTTCTTC CAWSASPAARVNEQFF TRBJ2-1 once 16 TRBV30 NA
TGTGCCACCCCCAAGGACTTACAAAATGAAAAACTGTTTTTT CATPKDLQNEKLFF TRBJ1-4 NA 14 TRBV24-1 NA
TGTGCCAGCAGCCAAGAGGAGCGGCTAGCGGGAGGGCCGGTAGAGACCCAGTACTTC CASSQEERLAGGPVETQYF TRBJ2-5 NA 19 TRBV14 TRBD2
TGTGCCAGTAGCCCAGGCCCAGGGCGGACTGAAGCTTTCTTT CASSPGPGRTEAFF TRBJ1-1 NA 14 TRBV19 NA
TGTGCCAGCAATCCAAACCCAGGGTACGGTCAGCCCCAGCATTTT CASNPNPGYGQPQHF TRBJ1-5 NA 15 TRBV2 NA
TGTGCCAGTACCCCGCAGGGACAGGGAACTAATGAAAAACTGTTTTTT CASTPQGQGTNEKLFF TRBJ1-4 NA 16 TRBV19 TRBD1
TGTGCCACCAGGCCAAGGGGGCAGGGGCCGGCTAACTATGGCTACACCTTC CATRPRGQGPANYGYTF TRBJ1-2 NA 17 TRBV15 TRBD1
TGTGCCAGCAGCCTGACTGGCCACAACGAGCAGTACTTC CASSLTGHNEQYF TRBJ2-7 NA 13 TRBV9 NA
TGTGCCAGCAGCGTAGCTCACGAGGCCCGTGCGAACGCTTTCTTT CASSVAHEARANAFF TRBJ1-1 NA 15 TRBV9 NA
TGTGCCAGCAGCCAGGGACTGGGACAGATGAACTATGGCTACACCTTC CASSQGLGQMNYGYTF TRBJ1-2 NA 16 TRBV7-2 TRBD1
TGTGCCAGCAGCCAAGGCGGGGGGGCGAAAGAGCAGTACTTC CASSQGGGAKEQYF TRBJ2-7 few 14 TRBV3-1/TRBV3-2 TRBD2
TGTGCCAGCAGTTCAACGCGGGGGACAGCCAAAAACATTCAGTACTTC CASSSTRGTAKNIQYF TRBJ2-4 NA 16 TRBV6-5 TRBD2
TGTGCCAGCAGTCCTGGGACAGCTAATAATTCACCCCTCCACTTT CASSPGTANNSPLHF TRBJ1-6 NA 15 TRBV28 TRBD1
TGTGCCAGCAGCTTAGCGCCGGGGCAGGGGGCGAGATTAATAGAAGAGCAGTACTTC CASSLAPGQGARLIEEQYF TRBJ2-7 NA 19 TRBV11-1 TRBD1
TGCGCCAGCAGCCAGACAGTATCCTCCTACAATGAGCAGTTCTTC CASSQTVSSYNEQFF TRBJ2-1 few 15 TRBV5-1 NA
TGTGCCAGCAGCACCCGGACAGGGTCCTATGGCTACACCTTC CASSTRTGSYGYTF TRBJ1-2 NA 14 TRBV3-1/TRBV3-2 TRBD1
TGTGCCAGCAGCGCCTCAGTTCAGGGGGCATCAACTAATGAAAAACTGTTTTTT CASSASVQGASTNEKLFF TRBJ1-4 NA 18 TRBV11-2 TRBD1
TGTGCCAGCAGCTCCCGCGCATCGGGGGGAAACACCATATATTTT CASSSRASGGNTIYF TRBJ1-3 NA 15 TRBV6-5 NA
TGTGCCAGCAGCCAATTGAGGGGGCGACAGGGGTACAACTATGGCTACACCTTC CASSQLRGRQGYNYGYTF TRBJ1-2 few 18 TRBV11-2 TRBD1
TGCGCCAGCAGCCAACGAGGAGCGAACACCGGGGAGCTGTTTTTT CASSQRGANTGELFF TRBJ2-2 NA 15 TRBV4-1 NA
TGTGCCAGCAGTTACTCGGGAGGAGCTTTCTTT CASSYSGGAFF TRBJ1-1 NA 11 TRBV6-5 NA
TGTGCCTGGAGTCACGGGGCCGGGGAGCTGTTTTTT CAWSHGAGELFF TRBJ2-2 NA 12 TRBV30 NA
TGTGCCAGCAGCTTAGATAGCTCCTACAATGAGCAGTTCTTC CASSLDSSYNEQFF TRBJ2-1 NA 14 TRBV7-3 NA
TGTGCCAGCAGCTTAATGGCGGGGGAGGGAGAGACCCAGTACTTC CASSLMAGEGETQYF TRBJ2-5 NA 15 TRBV7-3 TRBD2
TGTGCCAGCAGCTCGTTGGGAGTAGCGGGAGAAACTGAGACCCAGTACTTC CASSSLGVAGETETQYF TRBJ2-5 NA 17 TRBV7-8 TRBD2